This passage covers 29 T cell receptor beta chains from one sample sequenced in a study of beta chain features in type 1 diabetes. Isolated RNA was reverse transcribed in full, so expressed TCRB transcripts were sequenced. The protocol was immunoSEQ multiplex PCR, while the TCRdb copy is restricted to in-frame clones and leaves out a portion. Of 350,000 to 450,000 clones in the sample, approximately 15% were seen once. The sequencing input was naive CD4+ T cells from blood. The receptor set was obtained from a man in his thirties or forties in good health.

This clone was seen only a few times. The rearrangement joins TRBV9 to TRBJ1-3; 8 nucleotides align to TRBD1. V gave up 2 bases and J gave up 2 bases; unmatched junction bases: 3. The CDR3 contains 15 residues. In germline, CDR1 is SGDLS, CDR2 YYNGEE. CDR3 DNA sequence: TGTGCCAGCAGCGTTAAGACAGGGGCTGGAAACACCATATATTTT. This encodes CASSVKTGAGNTIYF.

This rearrangement joins TRBV7-2 to TRBJ2-1, with D possibly TRBD2 on 6 matching bases. V lost 5 bases, J lost 0 bases, and 11 bases lay in between. CDR3 size: 15 residues. Germline lookup yields CDR1 SGHTA and CDR2 FQGNSA. This chain's CDR3 is CASSRDWSSYNEQFF. CDR3 sequence (DNA): TGTGCCAGCAGCCGGGACTGGAGCTCCTACAATGAGCAGTTCTTC.

V is TRBV9 and J is TRBJ2-1; D unresolved. Germline V lookup: CDR1 SGDLS, CDR2 YYNGEE. The V end was cut by 3 bases, the J end by 9 bases, with 13 bases between. This CDR3 is built from 13 residues. CDR3 DNA: TGTGCCAGCAGCGACCGCCTCATCAGTGAGCAGTTCTTC. It encodes CASSDRLISEQFF.

The chain uses TRBV5-6 and TRBJ1-2, with unresolved D. The CDR3 extends over 12 amino acids. Deletions cut 3 bases from V and 6 bases from J, with 9 bases between. CDR1 SGHDT and CDR2 YYEEEE come from the germline V gene. CDR3 protein: CASSWVTDGYTF. The DNA of the CDR3 is TGTGCCAGCAGCTGGGTGACGGATGGCTACACCTTC.

This clone showed up just a few times. The gene calls are TRBV30 and TRBJ1-1; D possibly corresponds to TRBD1 (5 bases). Trimming took 8 bases from V and 0 from J, leaving 13 bases between them. This CDR3 contains 13 residues. Germline values: CDR1 GTSNPN, CDR2 SVGIG (reference sequence). This chain's CDR3 is CAQDWGVNTEAFF. The CDR3 DNA reads as TGTGCCCAGGACTGGGGGGTGAACACTGAAGCTTTCTTT.

This clone was recorded a few times. The rearrangement links TRBV15 to TRBJ2-5; 9 positions agree with TRBD1. Germline assignment: CDR1 LNHNV and CDR2 YYDKDF (reference sequence). V shed 5 bases and J 7 bases; nucleotides not matched to a gene: 11. This CDR3 region has 15 residues. CDR3 in DNA: TGTGCCACCAGCGGGAAAGGACAGGGGCGTGTGACCCAGTACTTC. Its translation: CATSGKGQGRVTQYF. The whole variable domain, remainder taken from reference TRBV15 and TRBJ2-5, is DAMVIQNPRYQVTQFGKPVTLSCSQTLNHNVMYWYQQKSSQAPKLLFHYYDKDFNNEADTPDNFQSRRPNTSFCFLDIRSPGLGDTAMYLCATSGKGQGRVTQYFGPGTRLLVL.

V usage is TRBV28 and J usage is TRBJ2-3; D is uncertain. Trimming took 5 bases from V and 6 from J, leaving 6 bases between them. Germline assignment: CDR1 MDHEN and CDR2 SYDVKM. This CDR3 comprises 11 residues. The CDR3, as DNA: TGTGCCAGCAGTGAGAGGGATACGCAGTATTTT. Translating gives CASSERDTQYF.

The chain uses TRBV29-1 and TRBJ2-1; 8 nucleotides align to TRBD2. The CDR3 is 13 amino acids. Germline CDR1 reads SQVTM; CDR2 reads ANQGSEA. Trimming at V came to 7 bases and at J to 4 bases, leaving 6 bases not matched to a gene. The CDR3 reads CSGRSGAYNEQFF. CDR3 coding DNA: TGCAGCGGTCGTAGCGGGGCTTACAATGAGCAGTTCTTC.

This clone was observed a few times. The chain combines TRBV6-5 with TRBJ2-4, with TRBD2 identical over 8 bases. The CDR3 spans 14 residues. V lost 6 bases, J lost 9 bases, and 10 bases stayed unmatched. The germline V gene has CDR1 MNHEY and CDR2 SVGAGI. DNA for the CDR3: TGTGCCAGCAGAGGACTAGCCCAGCACAGCATTCAGTACTTC. It codes for CASRGLAQHSIQYF.

The chain couples TRBV4-1 to TRBJ2-6; no reliable D call. Trimming left V 2 bases short and J 0 bases short, with 5 bases between. The CDR3 has 15 amino acids. From germline, CDR1 is MGHRA and CDR2 YSYEKL. Here the CDR3 DNA reads TGCGCCAGCAGCCAACGGGTCTCTGGGGCCAACGTCCTGACTTTC. It encodes CASSQRVSGANVLTF.

The chain couples TRBV5-6 to TRBJ1-5; 10 nucleotides agree with TRBD1. The CDR3 runs to 13 residues. The J segment lost 8 bases and the V segment lost 4 bases, leaving 3 bases of the junction unmatched. CDR1 is SGHDT, CDR2 YYEEEE, per germline. CDR3 nucleotides: TGTGCCAGCAGCGACGGGACAGGGGAGCCCCAGCATTTT. Its protein is CASSDGTGEPQHF. The variable domain in full, with the rest retrieved from reference TRBV5-6 and TRBJ1-5, is DAGVTQSPTHLIKTRGQQVTLRCSPKSGHDTVSWYQQALGQGPQFIFQYYEEEERQRGNFPDRFSGHQFPNYSSELNVNALLLGDSALYLCASSDGTGEPQHFGDGTRLSIL.

This clone was observed a few times. This chain joins TRBV29-1 and TRBJ2-5, with D perhaps matching TRBD2 (5 bases). Per the germline V gene, CDR1 is SQVTM and CDR2 is ANQGSEA. V was shortened by 0 bases and J by 4 bases, with 9 bases between the two germline ends. This CDR3 has 13 amino acids. The CDR3 region is CSVEDPGGETQYF. CDR3 nucleotide sequence: TGCAGCGTTGAAGATCCCGGAGGAGAGACCCAGTACTTC.

CDR3 sequence: CASSQYPGTGGSYNEQFF. In DNA form, the CDR3 reads TGCGCCAGCAGCCAATATCCCGGGACAGGGGGCTCCTACAATGAGCAGTTCTTC. The chain carries TRBV4-3 and TRBJ2-1, with 11 bases that match TRBD1. The trim removed 2 bases at V and 0 bases at J, leaving 6 bases unmatched. The CDR3 covers 18 residues. Germline CDR1 LGHNA, CDR2 YSLEER.

V and J are TRBV4-2 and TRBJ1-4; no reliable D call. The germline gives CDR1 LGHNA, CDR2 YNFKEQ. The CDR3 totals 21 residues. Deletions cut 0 bases from V and 8 bases from J, with 31 bases between. Here the CDR3 reads CASSQDIVGIKSWVAPEKLFF. The DNA for the CDR3 is TGTGCCAGCAGCCAAGATATCGTGGGGATAAAGTCGTGGGTAGCCCCGGAAAAACTGTTTTTT.

This clone was seen more than once but under ten times. The chain carries TRBV25-1 and TRBJ2-6, with 7 nucleotides matching TRBD1. Germline V gene data show CDR1 as MGHDK and CDR2 as SYGVNS. The V and J ends lost 5 bases and 0 bases, in that order; junction bases with no gene match: 7. CDR3 length equals 17 residues. CDR3 in DNA: TGTGCCAGCAGTTCCGACAGGGTAGGCTCTGGGGCCAACGTCCTGACTTTC. Amino acids: CASSSDRVGSGANVLTF. Full variable domain (rest looked up from reference TRBV25-1 and TRBJ2-6): EADIYQTPRYLVIGTGKKITLECSQTMGHDKMYWYQQDPGMELHLIHYSYGVNSTEKGDLSSESTVSRIRTEHFPLTLESARPSHTSQYLCASSSDRVGSGANVLTFGAGSRLTVL.

V is TRBV25-1 and J is TRBJ1-3; D gene uncertain. From germline, CDR1 is MGHDK and CDR2 SYGVNS. The V gene lost 3 bases and the J gene lost 9 bases, with 9 bases spanning the gap. The CDR3 totals 12 residues. In DNA, the CDR3 is TGTGCCAGCAGTGACCTGATTGGCACCATATATTTT. The encoded protein is CASSDLIGTIYF.

The J gene is TRBJ1-1, the V gene TRBV6-1, with D unresolved. Trimming left V 5 bases short and J 6 bases short, with 7 bases between. The CDR3 extends over 11 amino acids. Germline V gives CDR1 MNHNS, CDR2 SASEGT. The CDR3 coding sequence is TGTGCCAGCAGTCGGTCCTCTGAAGCTTTCTTT. It codes for CASSRSSEAFF.

The chain couples TRBV4-3 to TRBJ2-5; no firm D call. CDR3 length equals 15 residues. Germline V lookup: CDR1 LGHNA, CDR2 YSLEER. Trimming took off 0 bases at V and 9 bases at J, with 17 bases between the two ends. The CDR3 is CASSQDRGIPSAQYF. DNA for the CDR3: TGCGCCAGCAGCCAAGATCGCGGTATCCCAAGTGCCCAGTACTTC.

This clone was seen at least ten times. The chain combines TRBV30 with TRBJ2-1; D gene uncertain. In germline, CDR1 is GTSNPN, CDR2 SVGIG (reference sequence). Trimming pared 1 base from V and 0 bases from J, leaving 10 bases between. The CDR3 spans 15 residues. CDR3 amino acids: CAWSGPRSSYNEQFF. The CDR3 DNA sequence: TGTGCCTGGAGTGGACCCCGGAGCTCCTACAATGAGCAGTTCTTC.

This clone was counted a few times. The chain is built from TRBV30 and TRBJ2-1, with a weak D call TRBD1 (5 bases). From germline, CDR1 is GTSNPN and CDR2 SVGIG (reference sequence). The V end was cut by 0 bases, the J end by 1 base, with 10 bases between. The CDR3 loop spans 15 amino acids. The CDR3 DNA follows: TGTGCCTGGAGTGTACCCAGGGTGTCCTACAATGAGCAGTTCTTC. Protein: CAWSVPRVSYNEQFF.

The chain combines TRBV25-1 with TRBJ2-3, with TRBD2 matching 11 bases. Germline values: CDR1 MGHDK, CDR2 SYGVNS. The ends lost 4 bases at V and 5 bases at J; junction bases unmatched: 14. This CDR3 comprises 18 residues. The DNA of the CDR3 is TGTGCCAGCAGTGCGTCCCTAGGATTAGCGGGAGGGAGAGATACGCAGTATTTT. It encodes CASSASLGLAGGRDTQYF.

This clone was observed a few times. The chain joins TRBV14 to TRBJ1-6, with TRBD1 as a possible D gene (5 bases). There are 16 residues in the CDR3. CDR1 is SGHDN, CDR2 FVKESK, per germline. V was pared by 0 bases and J by 7 bases, with 13 bases between. In DNA form, the CDR3 reads TGTGCCAGCAGCCAAGAGAGGGGAATTCGGAATTCACCCCTCCACTTT. It is translated as CASSQERGIRNSPLHF.

This sequence joins TRBV28 and TRBJ2-7, with TRBD1 identical over 8 bases. The junction had 3 bases not matched to a gene; V was cut back by 0 bases and J by 5 bases. The CDR3 extends over 14 amino acids. Germline lookup yields CDR1 MDHEN and CDR2 SYDVKM. CDR3 in DNA: TGTGCCAGCAGTTTATGGGACAGGGAACACGAGCAGTACGTC. Translating it yields CASSLWDREHEQYV.

This chain links TRBV7-9 with TRBJ2-5; D unresolved. CDR1 is SEHNR, CDR2 FQNEAQ, per germline (reference sequence). Trimming removed 5 bases from V and 1 base from J, with 14 bases in between. This CDR3 has 15 amino acids. CDR3 residues: CASSTWKRSQETQYF. DNA for the CDR3: TGTGCCAGCAGCACGTGGAAGAGGAGCCAAGAGACCCAGTACTTC.

CDR3 in amino acids: CASSPQTGGLYGYTF. DNA of the CDR3: TGTGCCAGCTCACCCCAGACAGGAGGCCTCTATGGCTACACCTTC. The J gene is TRBJ1-2, the V gene TRBV18; TRBD1 might be the D (6 bases). The CDR3 sequence is 15 residues long. The V and J ends lost 3 bases and 4 bases respectively, with 15 bases between them. Looked up from germline, CDR1 is KGHSH and CDR2 is LQKENI.

This clone appeared a few times. DNA of the CDR3: TGTGCCAGCAGCCACAGCGGGGACTATGGCTACACCTTC. This gives the protein CASSHSGDYGYTF. This chain connects TRBV7-9 to TRBJ1-2; D gene unclear. The CDR3 has 13 residues. Trimming stripped 5 bases from V and 3 bases from J, with 10 bases between. Germline CDR1 is SEHNR and CDR2 is FQNEAQ (reference sequence).

This clone was seen more than once but under ten times. The chain recombines TRBV19 with TRBJ2-7; no clear D gene. V lost 3 bases and J 3 bases, leaving 3 bases between the germline ends. CDR1 and CDR2 (germline): LNHDA, SQIVND (reference sequence). The CDR3 runs 11 residues. The DNA of the CDR3 is TGTGCCAGTAGTATGGGCTACGAGCAGTACTTC. The encoded protein is CASSMGYEQYF.

This chain links TRBV5-6 with TRBJ2-5; either TRBD1 or TRBD2 may supply D (6 bases each). V lost 5 bases, J lost 3 bases, and 26 bases lay in between. The CDR3 is 18 amino acids. Germline V gene data show CDR1 as SGHDT and CDR2 as YYEEEE. CDR3 nucleotide sequence: TGTGCCAGCAGTTCAGGTGGCAGGGGAAGGAGGGGTAAAGAGACCCAGTACTTC. It translates to CASSSGGRGRRGKETQYF.

This clone was seen only a few times. V gene TRBV9 combines with J gene TRBJ2-5; D is perhaps TRBD1 or TRBD2 (5 bases each). Germline V CDR1 and CDR2: SGDLS, YYNGEE. The CDR3 runs to 16 residues. Trimming stripped 4 bases from V and 1 base from J, with 17 bases between. CDR3 DNA sequence: TGTGCCAGCAGCCTCCTCCGAGGGGCGAGCCAAGAGACCCAGTACTTC. Translating it yields CASSLLRGASQETQYF.